The sequence of this T cell receptor (beta chain) was determined in a study of memory CD4+ T cells and cytomegalovirus serostatus. Germline V lookup: CDR1 GTSNPN, CDR2 SVGIG (reference sequence). V lost 4 bases, J lost 4 bases, and 7 bases stayed unmatched. This CDR3 has 13 residues. Whole-study results and caveats: Each of some 67 CMV-associated TCRbeta sequences occurred in one to five individuals.

In regard to this clone: Its antigen is not identified.

TCRdb keeps only in-frame clones here, not all; method: immunoSEQ multiplex PCR. The table has about 42,000 clones, around 78% seen once. The sort gate was single viable CD3+CD4+CD8-CD45RO+ cells for memory CD4+ T cells. CD4+ T cells were isolated by positive magnetic selection. The chain employs TRBV30 and TRBJ2-7; 7 positions agree with TRBD1. This TCR derives from an adult in good health and CMV-seronegative. The sequenced sample consisted of memory CD4+ T cells from blood. DNA for the CDR3: TGTGCCTGGAACGGACAGGCCGATTACGAGCAGTACTTC. Translated: CAWNGQADYEQYF.